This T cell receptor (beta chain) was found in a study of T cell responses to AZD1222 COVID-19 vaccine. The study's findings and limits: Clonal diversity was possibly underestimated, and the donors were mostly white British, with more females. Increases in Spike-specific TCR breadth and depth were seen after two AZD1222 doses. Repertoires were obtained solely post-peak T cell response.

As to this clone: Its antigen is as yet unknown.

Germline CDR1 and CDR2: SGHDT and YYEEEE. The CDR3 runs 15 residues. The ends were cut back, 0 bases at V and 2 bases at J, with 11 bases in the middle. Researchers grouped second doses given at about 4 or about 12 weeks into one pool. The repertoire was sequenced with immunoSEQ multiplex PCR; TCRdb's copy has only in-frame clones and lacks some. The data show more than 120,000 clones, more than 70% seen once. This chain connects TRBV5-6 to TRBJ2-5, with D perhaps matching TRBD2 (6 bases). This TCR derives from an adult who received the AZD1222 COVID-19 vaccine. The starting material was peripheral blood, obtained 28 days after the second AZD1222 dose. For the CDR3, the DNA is TGTGCCAGCAGCTTGGAGTTCCGGGGGCAAGAGACCCAGTACTTC. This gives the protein CASSLEFRGQETQYF.